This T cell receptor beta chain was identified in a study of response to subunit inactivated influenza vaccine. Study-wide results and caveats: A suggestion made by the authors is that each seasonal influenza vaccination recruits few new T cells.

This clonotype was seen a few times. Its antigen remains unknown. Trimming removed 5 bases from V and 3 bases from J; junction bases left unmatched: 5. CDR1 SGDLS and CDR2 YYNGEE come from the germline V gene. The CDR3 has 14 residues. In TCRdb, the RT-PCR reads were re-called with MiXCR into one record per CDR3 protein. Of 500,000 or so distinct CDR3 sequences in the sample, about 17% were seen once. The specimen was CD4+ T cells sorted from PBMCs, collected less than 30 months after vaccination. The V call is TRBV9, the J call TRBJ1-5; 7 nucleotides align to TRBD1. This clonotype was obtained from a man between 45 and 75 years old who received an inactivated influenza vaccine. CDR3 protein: CASSRTGNNQPQHF. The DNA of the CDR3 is TGTGCCAGCAGTCGGACAGGAAACAATCAGCCCCAGCATTTT.